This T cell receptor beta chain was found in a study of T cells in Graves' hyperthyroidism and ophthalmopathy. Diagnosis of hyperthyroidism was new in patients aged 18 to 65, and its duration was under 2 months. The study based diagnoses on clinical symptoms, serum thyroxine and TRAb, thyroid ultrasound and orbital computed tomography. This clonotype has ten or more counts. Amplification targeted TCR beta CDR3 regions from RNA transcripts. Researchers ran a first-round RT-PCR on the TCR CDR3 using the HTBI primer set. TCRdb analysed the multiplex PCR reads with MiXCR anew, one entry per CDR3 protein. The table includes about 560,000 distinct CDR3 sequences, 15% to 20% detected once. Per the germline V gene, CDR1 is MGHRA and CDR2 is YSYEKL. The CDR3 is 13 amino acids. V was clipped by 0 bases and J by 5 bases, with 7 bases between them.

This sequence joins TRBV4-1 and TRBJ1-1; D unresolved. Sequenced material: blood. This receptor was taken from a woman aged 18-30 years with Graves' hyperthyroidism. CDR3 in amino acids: CASSQDFETEAFF. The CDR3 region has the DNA TGCGCCAGCAGCCAAGATTTTGAGACTGAAGCTTTCTTT.